This TCR beta chain was identified in a study of T cell responses to AZD1222 COVID-19 vaccine. Assay used: immunoSEQ multiplex PCR; TCRdb lists only in-frame clones, some missing. Here the sample spans about 160,000 clones, 94% being singletons. CDR3 length: 14 amino acids. Germline V gene lookup returns CDR1 LNHDA and CDR2 SQIVND (reference sequence). Trimming pared 9 bases from V and 1 base from J, leaving 15 bases between. This material consisted of peripheral blood, taken on day 0 of AZD1222 vaccination. The J gene is TRBJ1-1, the V gene TRBV19; possibly TRBD1 for D (5 bases). The receptor was isolated from an adult in good health. In DNA, the CDR3 is TGTGCCAGCCTCCCCGGACAAAAGAACACTGAAGCTTTCTTT. It yields the protein CASLPGQKNTEAFF.